This T cell receptor (beta chain) was sequenced for a study of cytomegalovirus exposure and HLA in healthy donors. Study results and caveats: Within an earlier analysis, most TCR beta V segments proved productive either about 90% or about 30% of the time. Versus the roughly 690-donor mean, an Asian-associated ancestry cluster reportedly showed fewer N-insertions in a later analysis. It was reported that TCR beta sequences correctly inferred the HLA-A and HLA-B alleles for most subjects.

Both 60 Vbeta primers and 13 Jbeta primers went into the PCR. In the original workflow: In a later analysis, of around 83 million unique beta chains, roughly 9.9 million appeared in at least two donors. Clones were read by immunoSEQ multiplex PCR, and TCRdb kept only the in-frame ones, dropping some. That table furnishes V, J and clone size, whereas the DNA furnished D and trimming. The table records some 120,000 clones, 15% of them present only once. This clone has more than one count but fewer than ten. What it binds is not known. In germline, CDR1 is PRHDT, CDR2 FYEKMQ (reference sequence). CDR3 length equals 17 residues. The trim removed 1 base at V and 8 bases at J, leaving 8 bases unmatched.

The chain uses TRBV13 and TRBJ2-1; 13 bases map to TRBD2. This clonotype was obtained from a woman aged 18-29 years in good health and CMV-seronegative. The material sequenced was PBMCs. CDR3 protein: CASSLDQGLAGSDEQFF. The CDR3 DNA is TGTGCCAGCAGCTTAGACCAGGGACTAGCGGGAAGCGATGAGCAGTTCTTC.